This record concerns one T cell receptor beta chain sequence. The antigen this receptor binds is unknown. Base-call qualities are not available, and no considerably larger clone is one nucleotide away. This sample stems from a study of cytomegalovirus exposure and HLA in healthy donors (dated by TCRdb to 2016 to 2017). At the level of the whole study: According to an earlier analysis of a few hundred of the donors, 150 million to 200 million T cells yielded roughly 100 million unique TCR beta sequences and 276 Gb of sequence data. All discovery cohort repertoires had been generated on a single sequencing platform. Among approximately 370 genotyped donors of the cohort, an average of approximately 240,000 unique TCR beta nucleotide sequences was sequenced per donor, of which roughly 17% were non-productive. Typing coverage differed by locus: A, B, C, DRB1 and DQB1 were typed in roughly 620-630 donors, DQA1 in 522, DPA1 in some 570, and DPB1 in approximately 450. Using immunosequencing, the study profiled T cell repertoires from 550 to 750 subjects and related those repertoires to cytomegalovirus serostatus. About 310 gigabases of sequencing data and 80 million or so unique TCR sequences were included in an early release covering about 620 HLA-typed donors. HLA typing covered class I and class II loci at four-digit resolution. An earlier analysis of 587 of the donors used high-throughput TCR beta sequencing to judge whether each TCR beta V gene segment behaved as functional or pseudogenic. To study patterns of TCR occurrence, a later analysis re-analyzed previously published TCR beta repertoires from more than 550 donors and added high-resolution HLA genotyping. The aim of the study was to test whether cataloging public T cell receptors could identify signatures of past pathogen exposure. Along with the approximately 600-subject first cohort, a separate validation cohort of some 130 different subjects was used. Of the roughly 400 genotyped donors, around 81% fell in the genetic ancestry cluster associated with self-reported Caucasian donors. A later genetic analysis took genome-wide SNP genotypes for about 65% of the roughly 670 donors and used that subset as a discovery cohort. High-throughput TCR immunosequencing, statistical association of individual TCRs with disease status, and machine learning were combined to predict cytomegalovirus infection status. Four or five DR-DQ haplotypes were handled as single units for association and clustering because linkage in the cohort was strong. Donor age, sex, ethnicity and CMV serostatus were compiled alongside the repertoire data. Rather than using new phenotypic data, the later analysis identified candidate immune exposures from TCR beta sequences and from how often those sequences occurred across donors.

The CDR3 goes from the cysteine to the phenylalanine over 16 residues. Just the 48-base CDR3 DNA is kept, in frame starting at base 1. Reading the germline V gene gives CDR1 WSHSY and CDR2 SAAADI. V has 3 bases trimmed and J has 1 base trimmed; junction bases matching no gene number 3. The method behind the library was the immunoSEQ multiplex PCR assay. For the multiplex PCR, a mixture combining 60 forward primers for TCR Vbeta segments and 13 reverse primers for TCR Jbeta segments was used. A multiplex PCR assay on genomic DNA amplified the CDR3 region of rearranged TCR beta genes. On the Illumina HiSeq System, the amplified TCR beta libraries were sequenced as 87-base-pair reads. In the authors' own workflow: Across the 670 or so repertoires, a later analysis counted 75 million to 90 million unique TCR beta chains, roughly 11 million of which were shared by at least two donors. A nearest-neighbor algorithm error-corrected the raw reads and collapsed the reads into unique sequences, merging closely related sequences to remove PCR and sequencing errors. Alignment of CDR3 sequences to IMGT reference sequences was used to assign V, D and J gene segments. For a sequence to be retained, a match of at least six nucleotides to both a V gene segment and a J gene segment was required. A rearrangement counted as productive if the CDR3 had no stop codons and remained in frame with V and J, and every other rearrangement counted as non-productive. CDR3 was defined by IMGT convention, running from the second conserved V-encoded cysteine to the conserved J-encoded phenylalanine. The earlier analysis of some 550 of the donors excluded any sequence lacking an unambiguous match to a single V gene segment. In an earlier analysis of around 590 of the donors, a V segment was called functional when productive rearrangements were above 56.7%, and segregating when the standard deviation between donors exceeded 5%. A statistical classification framework was developed to diagnose cytomegalovirus status using the catalog of TCR beta chain sequences. In a later analysis, V and J genes were assigned by comparing TCR nucleotide sequences against IMGT/GENE-DB human TR gene sequences. A later analysis assigned CDR3 sequences and most-parsimonious VDJ recombination scenarios with the TCRdist pipeline. In a later analysis, each TCR beta chain was defined by its CDR3 amino acid sequence together with its V-gene family, and reads without a unique V-gene family were excluded. To address suspected cross-contamination and a sequencing artifact, a later analysis removed around 600 highly shared, low-generation-probability nucleotide sequences. A later analysis calculated a clonal expansion index for each public chain from normalized within-repertoire ranks of inferred template counts. In a later analysis, generation probabilities were computed with a VDJ recombination model fitted to out-of-frame rearrangements, and the resulting probabilities were checked against IGoR. In a later analysis, hypergeometric tests were used to score TCR-TCR, TCR-HLA and TCR-CMV co-occurrence, with a repertoire-size bias correction applied to TCR pairs. False discovery rates were estimated in a later analysis by permuting HLA or CMV assignments 20 times. A later analysis grouped co-occurring TCRs with DBSCAN, adding TCRdist sequence similarity when clustering within HLA-allele-positive subsets. Co-occurrence clustering excluded repertoires with fewer than 30,000 or more than 120,000 public chains, plus five with anomalous nucleotide sharing. Held by TCRdb, this immuneACCESS table contains in-frame sequences only and omits some clones. Under half of the omission traces to an unresolved V gene where checked; the cause of the rest is unknown. The V and J calls and the clone size are those of that table, but D and trimming were determined from the DNA. The sample contains roughly 90,000 clones, 75% to 85% of them found a single time. The biggest ten clones account for more than 3% of the sample.

Results the study describes overall, beyond this receptor: A cluster of highly shared sequence variants was judged likely to be a technical artifact of the sequencing pipeline. V-gene and J-gene trimming of TCR beta chains was associated with a missense DCLRE1C variant in a later genetic analysis, and the association was replicated in an independent cohort. Cytomegalovirus status was reported to be diagnosed by the classifier with high specificity and sensitivity in both the original and validation cohorts. Strong co-occurrence of HLA alleles, especially DR and DQ, made assigning TCR associations to individual alleles difficult. While some public TCRs were present in many individuals, most TCR sequences turned up only very rarely across donors. In a later analysis, most CMV-associated TCR beta chains were found to appear HLA-restricted, with HLA associations seemingly driven largely by CMV exposure. According to the authors, the approach could potentially be generalized to other disease states and immunological phenotypes. According to a later genetic analysis, donors in an Asian-associated ancestry cluster had fewer N-insertions in productive TCRs than the approximately 630-donor mean. At a false discovery rate of 0.05, a later analysis linked 16,000 or so TCR beta sequences to specific HLA alleles. Sequencing depth was assumed to be roughly uniform across donors in the presence/absence analyses, though that assumption may not hold. A further reported finding was that TCR beta sequences accurately predicted the HLA-A and HLA-B alleles for most subjects in the first cohort. HLA typing was unavailable for some donors at each locus, so association tests used only the typed subset. The cohort was sequenced for TCR beta chains only, and without alpha or paired-chain data the features that could be detected were limited. In vitro tests confirmed that a few of the cytomegalovirus-associated TCR beta chains recognize cytomegalovirus antigens. The study listed 164 TCR beta chains as associated with cytomegalovirus. In a later analysis, HLA-associated TCR beta chains were found to be more clonally expanded and to have lower generation probabilities than equally common non-associated chains. An earlier analysis of around 500 of the donors showed that most TCR beta V segments appeared in productive rearrangements either about 90% or about 30% of the time, which broadly matched IMGT annotations. A later analysis reported that several top co-occurrence clusters appeared linked to parvovirus B19, influenza, CMV and Epstein-Barr virus. Correlated functional status among segregating V segments might reflect linkage disequilibrium, but an unknown experimental factor could not be ruled out. Some IMGT-functional V segments, including TRBV6-2 and TRBV6-3, could not be distinguished by the 87-base-pair reads and were therefore excluded. CMV serostatus was the only immune exposure information available for the cohort. A later analysis found that TCR association rates varied across HLA loci, with DRB1 alleles showing the most associated TCRs and HLA-C alleles the fewest. Because counts were too low, about 18 rarely observed V segments, including chromosome 9 orphons, were excluded from the earlier analysis of 587 of the donors.

The cohort consisted of 666 healthy bone marrow donors. All cohort members were sampled while nominally healthy, although unrecorded immune exposures were likely present. The donor was CMV seropositive and was included in the group of approximately 300 seropositive cohort members. Every donor gave a peripheral blood sample, and the peripheral blood mononuclear cells from that sample were used for TCR beta sequencing. Genomic DNA was extracted from the blood cell samples with the Qiagen DNeasy Blood Extraction Kit. Recombination linked TRBV10-2 to TRBJ2-2; the central 9 bases match TRBD2. The clonotype was recovered from a man aged 25 to 40 in good health and CMV-seropositive. The sequenced sample consisted of PBMCs. The CDR3 is CASSERLAVNTGELFF. DNA sequence: TGCGCCAGCAGTGAAAGACTAGCGGTGAACACCGGGGAGCTGTTTTTT.